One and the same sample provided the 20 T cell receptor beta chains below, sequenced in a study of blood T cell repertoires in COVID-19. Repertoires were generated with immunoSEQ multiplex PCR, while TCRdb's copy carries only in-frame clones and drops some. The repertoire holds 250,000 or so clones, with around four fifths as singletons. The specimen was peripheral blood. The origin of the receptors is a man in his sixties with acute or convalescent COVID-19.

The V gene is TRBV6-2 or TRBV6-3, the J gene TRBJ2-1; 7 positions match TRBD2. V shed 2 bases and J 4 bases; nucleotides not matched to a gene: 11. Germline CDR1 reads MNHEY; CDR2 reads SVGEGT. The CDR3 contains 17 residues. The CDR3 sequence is CASSYGGASGSYNEQFF. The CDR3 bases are TGTGCCAGCAGTTACGGTGGGGCTAGCGGAAGTTACAATGAGCAGTTCTTC.

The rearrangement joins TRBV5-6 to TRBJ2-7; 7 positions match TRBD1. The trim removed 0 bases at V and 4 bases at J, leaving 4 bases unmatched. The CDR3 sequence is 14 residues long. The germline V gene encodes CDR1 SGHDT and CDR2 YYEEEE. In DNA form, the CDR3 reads TGTGCCAGCAGCTTGGGACAGGGCGGGTACGAGCAGTACTTC. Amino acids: CASSLGQGGYEQYF.

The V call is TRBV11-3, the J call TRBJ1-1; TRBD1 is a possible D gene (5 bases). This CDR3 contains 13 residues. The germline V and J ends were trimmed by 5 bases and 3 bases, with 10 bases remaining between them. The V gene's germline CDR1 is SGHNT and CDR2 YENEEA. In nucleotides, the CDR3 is TGTGCCAGCAGCGCGTCGGGGGACACTGAAGCTTTCTTT. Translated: CASSASGDTEAFF.

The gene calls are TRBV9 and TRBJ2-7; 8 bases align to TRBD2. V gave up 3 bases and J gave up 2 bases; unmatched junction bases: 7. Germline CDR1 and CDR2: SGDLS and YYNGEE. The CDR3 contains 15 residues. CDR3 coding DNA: TGTGCCAGCAGCGAGAGCGGGAGTCCCACCTACGAGCAGTACTTC. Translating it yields CASSESGSPTYEQYF. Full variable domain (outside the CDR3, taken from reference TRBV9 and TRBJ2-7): DSGVTQTPKHLITATGQRVTLRCSPRSGDLSVYWYQQSLDQGLQFLIQYYNGEERAKGNILERFSAQQFPDLHSELNLSSLELGDSALYFCASSESGSPTYEQYFGPGTRLTVT.

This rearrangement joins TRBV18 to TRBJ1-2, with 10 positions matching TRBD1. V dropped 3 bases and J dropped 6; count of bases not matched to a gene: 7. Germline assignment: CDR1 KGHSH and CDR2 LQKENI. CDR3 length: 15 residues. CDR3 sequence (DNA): TGTGCCAGCTCACCCCCCGACAGGGGGCTCGATGGCTACACCTTC. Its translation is CASSPPDRGLDGYTF.

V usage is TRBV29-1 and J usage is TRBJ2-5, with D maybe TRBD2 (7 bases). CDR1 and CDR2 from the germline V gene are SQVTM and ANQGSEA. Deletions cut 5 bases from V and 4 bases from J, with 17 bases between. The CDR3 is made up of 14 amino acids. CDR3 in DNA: TGCAGCGTTAACAAAGGGGGGGCGGGAGAGACCCAGTACTTC. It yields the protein CSVNKGGAGETQYF.

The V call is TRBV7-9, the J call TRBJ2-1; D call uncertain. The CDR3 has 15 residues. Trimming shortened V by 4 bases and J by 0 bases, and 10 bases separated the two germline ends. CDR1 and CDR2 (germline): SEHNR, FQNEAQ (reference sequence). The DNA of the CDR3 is TGTGCCAGCAGCTGGTCCGGTGGCTCCTACAATGAGCAGTTCTTC. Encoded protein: CASSWSGGSYNEQFF. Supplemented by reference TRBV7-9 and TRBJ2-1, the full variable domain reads DTGVSQNPRHKITKRGQNVTFRCDPISEHNRLYWYRQTLGQGPEFLTYFQNEAQLEKSRLLSDRFSAERPKGSFSTLEIQRTEQGDSAMYLCASSWSGGSYNEQFFGPGTRLTVL.

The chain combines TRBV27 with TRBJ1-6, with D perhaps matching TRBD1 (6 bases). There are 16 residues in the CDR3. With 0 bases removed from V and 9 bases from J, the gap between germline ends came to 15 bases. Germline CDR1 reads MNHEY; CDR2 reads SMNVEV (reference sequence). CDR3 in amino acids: CASSLSRGQTVSPLHF. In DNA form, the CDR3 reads TGTGCCAGCAGTTTATCCCGTGGACAGACCGTTTCACCCCTCCACTTT.

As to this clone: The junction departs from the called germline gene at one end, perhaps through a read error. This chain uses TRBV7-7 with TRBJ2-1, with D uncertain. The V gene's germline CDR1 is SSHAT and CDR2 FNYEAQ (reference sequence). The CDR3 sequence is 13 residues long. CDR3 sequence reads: CASSPSFADEQFF. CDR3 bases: TGTGCTAGCAGCCCATCCTTTGCGGATGAGCAGTTCTTC. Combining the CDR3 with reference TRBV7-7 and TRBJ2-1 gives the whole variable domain GAGVSQSPRYKVTKRGQDVTLRCDPISSHATLYWYQQALGQGPEFLTYFNYEAQPDKSGLPSDRFSAERPEGSISTLTIQRTEQRDSAMYRCASSPSFADEQFFGPGTRLTVL.

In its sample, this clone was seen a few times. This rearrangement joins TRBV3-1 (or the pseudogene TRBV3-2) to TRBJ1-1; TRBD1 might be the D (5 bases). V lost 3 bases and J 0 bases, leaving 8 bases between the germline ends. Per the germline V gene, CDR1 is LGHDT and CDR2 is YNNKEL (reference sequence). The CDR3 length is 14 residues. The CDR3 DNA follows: TGTGCCAGCAGCCATGGCAGGGTGAACACTGAAGCTTTCTTT. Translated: CASSHGRVNTEAFF.

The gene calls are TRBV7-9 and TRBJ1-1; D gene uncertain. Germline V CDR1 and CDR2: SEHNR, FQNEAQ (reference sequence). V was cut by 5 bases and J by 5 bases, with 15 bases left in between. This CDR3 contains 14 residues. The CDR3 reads CASSRTGPGTEAFF. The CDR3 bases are TGTGCCAGCAGCCGAACCGGGCCGGGGACTGAAGCTTTCTTT.

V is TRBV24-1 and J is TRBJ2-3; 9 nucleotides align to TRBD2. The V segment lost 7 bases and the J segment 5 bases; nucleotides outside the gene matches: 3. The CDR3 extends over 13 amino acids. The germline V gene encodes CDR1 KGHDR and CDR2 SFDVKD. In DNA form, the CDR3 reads TGTGCCACCAGCCGTAGCGGGAGAGATACGCAGTATTTT. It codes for CATSRSGRDTQYF.

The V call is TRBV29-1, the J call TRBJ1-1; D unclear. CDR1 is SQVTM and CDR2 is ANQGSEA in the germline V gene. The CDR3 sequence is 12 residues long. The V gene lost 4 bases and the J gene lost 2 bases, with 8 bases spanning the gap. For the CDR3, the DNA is TGCAGCGTTGGTATGGCAAACACTGAAGCTTTCTTT. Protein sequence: CSVGMANTEAFF.

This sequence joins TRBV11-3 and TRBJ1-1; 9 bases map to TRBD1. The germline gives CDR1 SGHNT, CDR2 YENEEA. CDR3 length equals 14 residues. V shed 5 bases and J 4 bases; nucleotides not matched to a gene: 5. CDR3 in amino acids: CASSLGTGPTEAFF. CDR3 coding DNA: TGTGCCAGCAGCCTTGGGACAGGGCCCACTGAAGCTTTCTTT. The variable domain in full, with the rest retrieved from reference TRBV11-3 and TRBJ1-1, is EAGVVQSPRYKIIEKKQPVAFWCNPISGHNTLYWYLQNLGQGPELLIRYENEEAVDDSQLPKDRFSAERLKGVDSTLKIQPAELGDSAVYLCASSLGTGPTEAFFGQGTRLTVV.

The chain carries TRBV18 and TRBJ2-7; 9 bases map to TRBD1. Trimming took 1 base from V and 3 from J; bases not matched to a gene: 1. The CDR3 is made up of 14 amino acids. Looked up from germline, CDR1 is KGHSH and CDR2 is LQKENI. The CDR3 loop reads CASSPRTGDYEQYF. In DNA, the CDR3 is TGTGCCAGCTCACCACGGACAGGGGACTACGAGCAGTACTTC.

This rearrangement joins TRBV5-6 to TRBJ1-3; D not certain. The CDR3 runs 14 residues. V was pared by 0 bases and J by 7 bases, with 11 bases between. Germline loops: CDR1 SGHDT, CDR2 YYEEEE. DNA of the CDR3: TGTGCCAGCAGCTTGGCCCCATCCGCGAACACCATATATTTT. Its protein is CASSLAPSANTIYF.

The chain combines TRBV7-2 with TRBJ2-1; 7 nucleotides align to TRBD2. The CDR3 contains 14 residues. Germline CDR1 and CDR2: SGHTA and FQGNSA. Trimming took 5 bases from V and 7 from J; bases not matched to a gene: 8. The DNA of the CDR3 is TGTGCCAGCAGCATAGAGTTTAGCGGGAATGAGCAGTTCTTC. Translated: CASSIEFSGNEQFF.

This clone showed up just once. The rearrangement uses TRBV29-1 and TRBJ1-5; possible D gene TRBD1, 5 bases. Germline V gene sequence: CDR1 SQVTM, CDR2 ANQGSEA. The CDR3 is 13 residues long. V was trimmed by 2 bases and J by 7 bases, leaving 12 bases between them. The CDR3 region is CSVELGKGQPQHF. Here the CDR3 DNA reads TGCAGCGTTGAACTGGGCAAGGGGCAGCCCCAGCATTTT.

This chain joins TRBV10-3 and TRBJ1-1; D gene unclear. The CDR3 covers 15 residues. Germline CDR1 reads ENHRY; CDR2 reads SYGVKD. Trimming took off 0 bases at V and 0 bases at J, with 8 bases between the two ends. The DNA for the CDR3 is TGTGCCATCAGTGAGTCGAGCACGGTGAACACTGAAGCTTTCTTT. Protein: CAISESSTVNTEAFF.

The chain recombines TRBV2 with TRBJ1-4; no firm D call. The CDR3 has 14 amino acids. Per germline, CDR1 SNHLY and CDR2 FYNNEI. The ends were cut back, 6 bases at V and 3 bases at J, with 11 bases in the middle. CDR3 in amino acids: CASRVRRSNEKLFF. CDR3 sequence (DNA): TGTGCCAGCAGGGTCAGGCGATCTAATGAAAAACTGTTTTTT.